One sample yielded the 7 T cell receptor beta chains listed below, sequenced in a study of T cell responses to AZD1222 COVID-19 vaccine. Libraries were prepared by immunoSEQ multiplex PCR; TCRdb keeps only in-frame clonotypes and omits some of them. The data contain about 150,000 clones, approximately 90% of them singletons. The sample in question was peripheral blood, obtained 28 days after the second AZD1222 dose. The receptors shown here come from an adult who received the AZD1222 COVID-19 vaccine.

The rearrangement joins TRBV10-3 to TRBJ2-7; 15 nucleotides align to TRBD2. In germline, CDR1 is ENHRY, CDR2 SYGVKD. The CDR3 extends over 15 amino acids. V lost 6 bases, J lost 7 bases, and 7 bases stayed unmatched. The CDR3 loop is CAIRGLAGGPGEQYF. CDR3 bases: TGTGCCATCAGAGGACTAGCGGGAGGGCCGGGGGAGCAGTACTTC.

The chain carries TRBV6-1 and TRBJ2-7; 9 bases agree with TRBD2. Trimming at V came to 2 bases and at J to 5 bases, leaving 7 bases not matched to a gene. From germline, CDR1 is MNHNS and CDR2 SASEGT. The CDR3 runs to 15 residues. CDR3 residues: CASSERAGGPHEQYF. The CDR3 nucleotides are TGTGCCAGCAGTGAAAGGGCGGGAGGGCCCCACGAGCAGTACTTC.

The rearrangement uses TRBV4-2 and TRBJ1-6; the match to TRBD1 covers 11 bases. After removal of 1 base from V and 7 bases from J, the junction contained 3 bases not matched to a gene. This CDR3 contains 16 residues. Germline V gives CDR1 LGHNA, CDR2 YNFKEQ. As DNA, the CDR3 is TGTGCCAGCAGCCAAGGGACAGGGGGCAGGAATTCACCCCTCCACTTT. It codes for CASSQGTGGRNSPLHF.

The CDR3 bases are TGTGCCAGCAGTTACGCAGGGCGAGGCGGGGAGCTGTTTTTT. It translates to CASSYAGRGGELFF. The gene calls are TRBV6-5 and TRBJ2-2; TRBD1 might be the D (5 bases). There are 14 residues in the CDR3. CDR1 is MNHEY and CDR2 is SVGAGI in the germline V gene. The V gene lost 2 bases and the J gene lost 7 bases, with 11 bases spanning the gap.

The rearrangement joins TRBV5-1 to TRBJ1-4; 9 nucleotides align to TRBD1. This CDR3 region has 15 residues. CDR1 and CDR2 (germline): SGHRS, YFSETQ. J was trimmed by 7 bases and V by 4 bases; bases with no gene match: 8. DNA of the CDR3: TGCGCCAGCAGCGGCGAGGGGACAGGGTTTGAAAAACTGTTTTTT. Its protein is CASSGEGTGFEKLFF.

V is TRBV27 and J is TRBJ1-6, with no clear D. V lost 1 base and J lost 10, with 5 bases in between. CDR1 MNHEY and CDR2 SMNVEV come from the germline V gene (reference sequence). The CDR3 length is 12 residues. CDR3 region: CASSLLRSPLHF. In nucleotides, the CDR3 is TGTGCCAGCAGTTTATTGCGGTCACCCCTCCACTTT.

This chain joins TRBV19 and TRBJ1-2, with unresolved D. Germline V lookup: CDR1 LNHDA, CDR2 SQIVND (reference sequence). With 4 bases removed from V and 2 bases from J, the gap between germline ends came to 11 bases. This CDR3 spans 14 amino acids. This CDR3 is CASSKQTGNYGYTF. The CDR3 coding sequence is TGTGCCAGTAGTAAGCAGACTGGGAACTATGGCTACACCTTC.